A selection of T cell receptor beta chains follows, all from one sample in a study of T cell responses to AZD1222 COVID-19 vaccine. Libraries were prepared by immunoSEQ multiplex PCR; TCRdb keeps only in-frame clonotypes and omits some of them. The sample shows roughly 200,000 clones, 90% to 95% of them seen only once. The input for sequencing was peripheral blood, taken 28 days after the second dose of the MenACWY control vaccine. The receptors were gathered from an adult who received the MenACWY meningococcal vaccine as a control. CDR3s include the opening cysteine and the closing phenylalanine or tryptophan. D genes are given only for firm matches. Expanded clones get a size class; other rows say once, few or many, or leave the size out.

13	-	-	TRBV28	TRBJ2-7	CASSLLGLLEQYF	TGTGCCAGCAGTTTATTGGGTTTACTCGAGCAGTACTTC
14	TRBD1	-	TRBV3-1/TRBV3-2	TRBJ1-6	CASSQGQGESPLHF	TGTGCCAGCAGCCAGGGACAGGGTGAGTCACCCCTCCACTTT
19	TRBD2	-	TRBV6-4	TRBJ2-1	CASKAGSFPQPISGNEQFF	TGTGCCAGCAAGGCCGGGAGTTTCCCTCAGCCAATTAGCGGGAATGAGCAGTTCTTC
19	TRBD1	-	TRBV4-1	TRBJ2-2	CASSQSPQTGGSSGGELFF	TGCGCCAGCAGCCAATCTCCTCAGACAGGGGGCTCGTCGGGCGGGGAGCTGTTTTTT
13	-	-	TRBV12-3/TRBV12-4	TRBJ1-1	CASRPGVGREAFF	TGTGCCAGCAGGCCCGGGGTTGGCAGGGAAGCTTTCTTT
15	-	-	TRBV6-5	TRBJ2-1	CASSYKDSVYNEQFF	TGTGCCAGCAGTTACAAGGACAGCGTCTACAATGAGCAGTTCTTC
16	TRBD2	-	TRBV4-1	TRBJ2-1	CASSQVSAGGEREQFF	TGCGCCAGCAGCCAAGTCTCAGCGGGGGGCGAAAGGGAGCAGTTCTTC
11	-	-	TRBV20-1	TRBJ2-7	CSAPRFTEQYF	TGCAGTGCCCCCAGGTTTACCGAGCAGTACTTC
15	-	once	TRBV7-2	TRBJ2-1	CASSNDGGTVNEQFF	TGTGCCAGCAGCAACGACGGAGGAACGGTCAATGAGCAGTTCTTC
13	TRBD1	-	TRBV30	TRBJ2-1	CAWRGGGRNEQFF	TGTGCCTGGCGAGGGGGCGGACGAAATGAGCAGTTCTTC
17	TRBD1	few	TRBV5-4	TRBJ1-2	CASSLDRGTGEGYGYTF	TGTGCCAGCAGCTTGGATCGAGGGACAGGGGAAGGCTATGGCTACACCTTC
17	TRBD2	-	TRBV3-1/TRBV3-2	TRBJ2-5	CASSQEGVAGAQETQYF	TGTGCCAGCAGCCAAGAAGGGGTAGCGGGAGCCCAGGAGACCCAGTACTTC
13	-	-	TRBV7-9	TRBJ2-7	CASSGSISYEQYF	TGTGCCAGCAGCGGTTCCATCTCCTACGAGCAGTACTTC
15	-	once	TRBV2	TRBJ1-1	CASKDSYIMNTEAFF	TGTGCCAGCAAGGACAGCTACATTATGAACACTGAAGCTTTCTTT
14	-	-	TRBV2	TRBJ2-1	CASIPGLPSGEQFF	TGTGCCAGCATTCCAGGACTACCCTCCGGTGAGCAGTTCTTC
14	TRBD1	-	TRBV30	TRBJ2-5	CAWSGQALQETQYF	TGTGCCTGGTCCGGACAGGCGCTCCAAGAGACCCAGTACTTC
14	-	-	TRBV27	TRBJ2-7	CASREGGSFAEQYF	TGTGCCAGTCGAGAAGGGGGAAGCTTCGCCGAGCAGTACTTC
12	-	-	TRBV7-8	TRBJ2-1	CASSPDNNEQFF	TGTGCCAGCAGCCCGGACAACAATGAGCAGTTCTTC
17	TRBD1	-	TRBV4-1	TRBJ2-4	CASSQKPQGATKNIQYF	TGCGCCAGCAGCCAAAAGCCACAGGGGGCAACCAAAAACATTCAGTACTTC
17	TRBD1	few	TRBV9	TRBJ2-2	CASSPLPGTGNTGELFF	TGTGCCAGCAGCCCCCTTCCCGGGACAGGGAACACCGGGGAGCTGTTTTTT
15	-	-	TRBV6-2/TRBV6-3	TRBJ1-1	CASSSPGGTNTEAFF	TGTGCCAGCAGTTCCCCCGGGGGGACAAACACTGAAGCTTTCTTT
16	-	-	TRBV2	TRBJ2-3	CASSPDSFYSTDTQYF	TGTGCCAGCAGTCCGGACTCGTTCTATAGCACAGATACGCAGTATTTT
13	-	-	TRBV30	TRBJ1-6	CAWTPQGDSPLHF	TGTGCCTGGACCCCGCAGGGCGATTCACCCCTCCACTTT
15	TRBD2	-	TRBV27	TRBJ2-7	CASSRRLAGPYEQYF	TGTGCCAGCAGTCGAAGACTAGCGGGGCCCTACGAGCAGTACTTC
20	TRBD2	-	TRBV14	TRBJ2-1	CASSQARSSGRTSSYNEQFF	TGTGCCAGCAGCCAAGCCCGATCTAGCGGGAGGACGAGCTCCTACAATGAGCAGTTCTTC
15	TRBD2	-	TRBV6-2/TRBV6-3	TRBJ2-7	CASSYLTGGGYEQYF	TGTGCCAGCAGTTACCTAACGGGGGGAGGCTACGAGCAGTACTTC
14	TRBD1	-	TRBV11-2	TRBJ2-5	CASSRQGPQETQYF	TGTGCCAGCAGCCGACAGGGGCCCCAAGAGACCCAGTACTTC
15	-	-	TRBV28	TRBJ2-1	CASSPRGTPYNEQFF	TGTGCCAGCAGTCCCCGGGGGACCCCTTACAATGAGCAGTTCTTC
14	-	-	TRBV7-8	TRBJ1-5	CASSLNRQNQPQHF	TGTGCCAGCAGCTTAAATCGACAAAATCAGCCCCAGCATTTT
16	-	-	TRBV5-8	TRBJ2-2	CASSLDRGAGTGELFF	TGTGCCAGCAGCTTGGATCGGGGGGCAGGGACCGGGGAGCTGTTTTTT
11	TRBD1	-	TRBV28	TRBJ2-7	CASSTGVLQYF	TGTGCCAGTTCGACAGGGGTACTGCAGTACTTC
15	-	-	TRBV3-1/TRBV3-2	TRBJ2-5	CASSQVRGGSETQYF	TGTGCCAGCAGCCAAGTGAGGGGTGGATCGGAGACCCAGTACTTC
15	TRBD1	-	TRBV10-3	TRBJ2-3	CAINSQGARGDTQYF	TGTGCCATCAACTCACAGGGGGCGCGAGGAGATACGCAGTATTTT
14	-	-	TRBV6-5	TRBJ1-4	CASSIKPTNEKLFF	TGTGCCAGCAGTATCAAGCCGACTAATGAAAAACTGTTTTTT